These 18 T cell receptor beta chains originate from one sample sequenced in a study of blood T cells in healthy people across ages. A second PCR of 7 to 11 cycles used a sample-barcoded 5' primer and a J-beta primer mix. TCRdb reprocessed the 5' RACE reads via MiXCR and lists one record per CDR3 protein. Counted here are about 1,500,000 distinct CDR3 sequences, 28% occurring once; the ten biggest clones make up roughly 8%. The source material was blood. Receptors were obtained from a woman aged 25 to 45 in good health.

In the case of this clonotype: With a much larger clone just one base away, this may be a read error. V is TRBV5-5 and J is TRBJ1-5; a weak D match, TRBD1 (5 bases). This CDR3 comprises 13 residues. CDR1 is SGHKS and CDR2 is YYEKEE in the germline V gene (reference sequence). The CDR3 region is CAGSQDTNQPQHF. The CDR3 DNA reads as TGTGCCGGCAGCCAGGACACCAATCAGCCCCAGCATTTT. Using reference TRBV5-5 and TRBJ1-5 for the parts outside the CDR3, the full variable domain is DAGVTQSPTHLIKTRGQQVTLRCSPISGHKSVSWYQQVLGQGPQFIFQYYEKEERGRGNFPDRFSARQFPNYSSELNVNALLLGDSALYLCAGSQDTNQPQHFGDGTRLSIL.

This chain joins TRBV20-1 and TRBJ2-3, with D possibly TRBD2 on 6 matching bases. This CDR3 contains 14 residues. With 3 bases removed from V and 5 bases from J, the gap between germline ends came to 15 bases. Germline CDR1 and CDR2: DFQATT and SNEGSKA (reference sequence). The CDR3 bases are TGCAGTGCTAGCCGGGAGTGGGGTGAAGATACGCAGTATTTT. This gives the protein CSASREWGEDTQYF.

This clonotype has just a few counts. The chain combines TRBV10-3 with TRBJ1-2; D is possibly TRBD1 (6 bases). V shed 7 bases and J shed 8 bases, with 23 bases lying between them. In germline, CDR1 is ENHRY, CDR2 SYGVKD. The CDR3 sequence is 15 residues long. This chain's CDR3 is CAINRWDQGGDGYTF. Written as DNA, the CDR3 is TGTGCCATCAATCGCTGGGACCAAGGGGGGGACGGCTACACCTTC.

The chain couples TRBV5-1 to TRBJ1-1, with D perhaps matching TRBD1 (5 bases). CDR1 SGHRS and CDR2 YFSETQ come from the germline V gene. The CDR3 contains 13 residues. With 0 bases removed from V and 7 bases from J, the gap between germline ends came to 10 bases. The CDR3 coding sequence is TGCGCCAGCAGCTTGGGGGACCTACTTGAAGCTTTCTTT. Translation gives CASSLGDLLEAFF.

This clonotype occurred once. V gene TRBV5-1 combines with J gene TRBJ2-7, with 8 bases lining up with TRBD1. V lost 2 bases and J lost 1; bases outside the gene matches: 5. Germline lookup yields CDR1 SGHRS and CDR2 YFSETQ. The CDR3 is 15 amino acids. The CDR3 DNA reads TGCGCCAGCAGCTTCCGGGACAGGACTTCCTACGAGCAGTACTTC. This encodes CASSFRDRTSYEQYF.

The chain links TRBV21-1 to TRBJ2-7; the table calls TRBD1, which could not be checked here. TRBV21-1 is a listed pseudogene. The CDR3 is 14 amino acids. The CDR3 region is CAISRGQGVYEQYF. The CDR3 bases are TGTGCCATCTCGCGGGGACAGGGAGTTTACGAGCAGTACTTC.

Only a few counts were recorded for this clonotype. The chain combines TRBV7-2 with TRBJ2-4; 10 bases map to TRBD2. The CDR3 runs to 16 residues. The J segment lost 5 bases and the V segment lost 4 bases, leaving 8 bases of the junction unmatched. Germline V gene data show CDR1 as SGHTA and CDR2 as FQGNSA. The CDR3 loop reads CASSSVWTSGQNIQYF. As DNA, the CDR3 is TGTGCCAGCAGCTCTGTATGGACTAGCGGACAAAACATTCAGTACTTC. Full variable domain (rest looked up from reference TRBV7-2 and TRBJ2-4): GAGVSQSPSNKVTEKGKDVELRCDPISGHTALYWYRQSLGQGLEFLIYFQGNSAPDKSGLPSDRFSAERTGGSVSTLTIQRTQQEDSAVYLCASSSVWTSGQNIQYFGAGTRLSVL.

This clonotype has only a few counts. The rearrangement links TRBV6-1 to TRBJ2-5, with D perhaps being TRBD1 or TRBD2 (5 bases each). The end of the DNA aligns better with TRBJ2-7, so the J call may be wrong. This CDR3 has 18 amino acids. Germline values: CDR1 MNHNS, CDR2 SASEGT. The CDR3 nucleotides are TGTGCCAGCAGTAGGGGCCCCGGGACCTCGATAATGGGCAACGAGCAGTACTTC. It is translated as CASSRGPGTSIMGNEQYF.

The chain recombines TRBV9 with TRBJ1-1, with D uncertain. Germline assignment: CDR1 SGDLS and CDR2 YYNGEE. V dropped 1 base and J dropped 12 bases, with 16 bases sitting between them. CDR3 length: 13 residues. CDR3 sequence: CASSVSLAQQPFF. CDR3 nucleotide sequence: TGTGCCAGCAGCGTATCCCTCGCACAGCAGCCTTTCTTT.

The chain joins TRBV12-3 or TRBV12-4 to TRBJ2-3, with D maybe TRBD2 (5 bases). The CDR3 consists of 15 residues. V was shortened by 6 bases and J by 15 bases, with 28 bases between the two germline ends. The CDR3 region has the DNA TGTGCCAGCAGGCCTAGGACTTCTAGAACAGATACGGAATATTTT. Translated: CASRPRTSRTDTEYF.

CDR3 bases: TGTGCCAGCAGCTTAGCGCAAGAACTAGCGGGAAAGGGTGAGCAGTTCTTC. Translated: CASSLAQELAGKGEQFF. V and J are TRBV7-9 and TRBJ2-1; TRBD2 aligns across 10 bases. Germline V gives CDR1 SEHNR, CDR2 FQNEAQ (reference sequence). After removal of 0 bases from V and 9 bases from J, the junction contained 11 bases not matched to a gene. The CDR3 contains 17 residues.

The chain combines TRBV7-2 with TRBJ2-1; no clear D. V was pared by 3 bases and J by 10 bases, with 13 bases between. This CDR3 is built from 13 residues. The germline gives CDR1 SGHTA, CDR2 FQGNSA. The CDR3 sequence is CASSFGSGEEQFF. CDR3 coding DNA: TGTGCCAGCAGCTTTGGGTCTGGGGAAGAGCAGTTCTTC.

The chain recombines TRBV7-9 with TRBJ1-5, with D perhaps TRBD1 (5 bases). Germline V lookup: CDR1 SEHNR, CDR2 FQNEAQ (reference sequence). V was shortened by 2 bases and J by 6 bases, with 11 bases between the two germline ends. CDR3 size: 14 residues. Here the CDR3 reads CASSLTGGRQPQHF. The CDR3 DNA sequence: TGTGCCAGCAGCTTAACGGGGGGTCGTCAGCCCCAGCATTTT.

This chain connects TRBV6-2 or TRBV6-3 to TRBJ2-1, with D uncertain. There are 16 residues in the CDR3. V lost 10 bases and J lost 0, with 19 bases in between. Germline V gene lookup returns CDR1 MNHEY and CDR2 SVGEGT. This CDR3 reads CATTHLPITSYNEQFF. CDR3 nucleotides: TGTGCCACTACCCATCTCCCGATTACCTCCTACAATGAGCAGTTCTTC.

This clonotype has a handful of counts. The chain uses TRBV6-5 and TRBJ2-4, with 14 bases lining up with TRBD2. V gave up 1 base and J gave up 13 bases; unmatched junction bases: 21. Germline V gives CDR1 MNHEY, CDR2 SVGAGI. This CDR3 is 20 amino acids long. The DNA for the CDR3 is TGTGCCAGCAGTTACTATCCCGGACTAGCGGGGGGCCCAATGCCTAATGAGCAGTACTTC. This codes for CASSYYPGLAGGPMPNEQYF.

This sequence joins TRBV14 and TRBJ2-3; D gene uncertain. The CDR3 length is 15 residues. V lost 0 bases and J 5 bases, leaving 12 bases between the germline ends. The germline gives CDR1 SGHDN, CDR2 FVKESK. The chain's CDR3 is CASSQEQNRVDTQYF. The CDR3 nucleotides are TGTGCCAGCAGCCAAGAACAGAACCGCGTAGATACGCAGTATTTT.

At least ten counts were recorded for this clonotype. The CDR3 is CATSRARGTEQYF. In DNA form, the CDR3 reads TGTGCCACCAGCAGAGCCAGGGGGACCGAGCAGTACTTC. The rearrangement joins TRBV15 to TRBJ2-7; 7 nucleotides agree with TRBD1. This CDR3 comprises 13 residues. The V gene end was trimmed by 1 base and the J gene end by 6 bases; junction bases not matched to a gene: 3. From germline, CDR1 is LNHNV and CDR2 YYDKDF (reference sequence).

About this clonotype: Since a much larger clone is just one base distant, this may be a read error. This chain uses TRBV6-5 with TRBJ1-2, with D maybe TRBD1 (5 bases). Germline-derived CDR1 and CDR2 are MNHEY and SVGAGI. CDR3 length: 12 amino acids. The CDR3 region has the DNA TGTGCCAGCAGACCTTTCCTACGGGGCTACAACTTC. Residues: CASRPFLRGYNF.